A selection of T cell receptor beta chains follows, all from one sample in a study of T cell responses to AZD1222 COVID-19 vaccine. Clones were read by immunoSEQ multiplex PCR, and TCRdb kept only the in-frame ones, dropping some. This table has about 130,000 clones, about nine tenths appearing once. The sequencing here drew on peripheral blood, taken on day 0 of AZD1222 vaccination. The receptors derive from an adult in good health. CDR3s include the opening cysteine and the closing phenylalanine or tryptophan. D genes are given only for firm matches. Clone size is given for some rows only: seen once, a few or many times, or a class if the clone is expanded.

v_gene	abundance	j_gene	len	d_gene	CDR3nt	CDR3aa
TRBV20-1	-	TRBJ1-2	11	-	TGCAGTGCAGAACCACGCTATGGCTACACCTTC	CSAEPRYGYTF
TRBV6-2/TRBV6-3	once	TRBJ1-1	15	TRBD1	TGTGCCAGCAGTTCCCTTCACAGGGGGCGCACTGAAGCTTTCTTT	CASSSLHRGRTEAFF
TRBV27	-	TRBJ2-7	13	-	TGTGCCAGCAGCCGGGAGATCGAATACGAGCAGTACTTC	CASSREIEYEQYF
TRBV6-5	-	TRBJ1-2	12	TRBD1	TGTGCCAGCAGTTCCGGGACAGGTGGCTACACCTTC	CASSSGTGGYTF
TRBV27	-	TRBJ2-7	15	TRBD2	TGTGCCAGCAGTCCCGCTAGCGGAAGCTCCTACGAGCAGTACTTC	CASSPASGSSYEQYF
TRBV27	-	TRBJ2-7	13	-	TGTGCCAGCAGTTGGGACAAACGCCTCGAGCAGTACTTC	CASSWDKRLEQYF
TRBV12-3/TRBV12-4	-	TRBJ1-2	13	-	TGTGCCAGCAGCTGGACAACTAACTATGGCTACACCTTC	CASSWTTNYGYTF
TRBV6-6	-	TRBJ2-1	18	TRBD2	TGTGCCAGCAGTCCATTCGGTTTGGGGGGGGTATTTGGCAATGAGCAGTTCTTC	CASSPFGLGGVFGNEQFF
TRBV12-5	-	TRBJ1-1	13	-	TGTGCTAGTGGTCCGGGGTGGGGGACTGAAGCTTTCTTT	CASGPGWGTEAFF
TRBV6-5	-	TRBJ2-5	15	-	TGTGCCAGCAGTTACGCTGCCGGGGTCCAAGAGACCCAGTACTTC	CASSYAAGVQETQYF
TRBV15	once	TRBJ1-1	13	-	TGTGCCACCTCGATCTCGTTGAACACTGAAGCTTTCTTT	CATSISLNTEAFF
TRBV6-5	-	TRBJ1-5	15	TRBD1	TGTGCCAGCACTGTAACAGGGGGTCCCGATCAGCCCCAGCATTTT	CASTVTGGPDQPQHF
TRBV5-6	-	TRBJ1-6	18	TRBD1	TGTGCCAGCAGCTTGGGGGGGACAGGCCTAGGGAATAATTCACCCCTCCACTTT	CASSLGGTGLGNNSPLHF
TRBV4-2	-	TRBJ2-5	13	-	TGTGCCAGCAGCCAGGGTGGGGAGGGGGGCCAGTACTTC	CASSQGGEGGQYF
TRBV2	once	TRBJ2-7	14	-	TGTGCCAGCGGACGTCAAGAGGTCCCCCACGAGCAGTACTTC	CASGRQEVPHEQYF
TRBV29-1	once	TRBJ2-2	12	TRBD1	TGCAGCGTTGCCAGGGGGTCCGGGGAGCTGTTTTTT	CSVARGSGELFF
TRBV11-2	-	TRBJ2-7	18	TRBD2	TGTGCCAGCAGCTGGGCCTCGACTAGCGGGGGGCTCTCCTACGAGCAGTACTTC	CASSWASTSGGLSYEQYF
TRBV7-7	few	TRBJ2-2	18	TRBD2	TGTGCCAGCAGCCAGGGCTCTAGCGGGGGGGCTGACACCGGGGAGCTGTTTTTT	CASSQGSSGGADTGELFF
TRBV5-1	-	TRBJ2-2	15	-	TGCGCCAGCAGGCACGCTGACTGGAACACCGGGGAGCTGTTTTTT	CASRHADWNTGELFF
TRBV5-1	-	TRBJ2-1	14	-	TGCGCCAGCAGCGCCTCCGGGACTGGCCTAGAGCAGTTCTTC	CASSASGTGLEQFF
TRBV6-5	-	TRBJ1-5	13	-	TGTGCCAGCAGCGACGGACGGAGGCAGCCCCAGCATTTT	CASSDGRRQPQHF